The entry that follows covers one TCR beta chain sequence. Its specific antigen is unknown. Base qualities are missing; no much larger clone stands one base away. This sample is drawn from a study of CD8 T cells in Susac syndrome (dated by TCRdb to between 2017 and 2020). Background for the entire study: The study used repertoire sequencing to test whether antigen drove CD8+ T cell activation and differentiation in Susac syndrome.

What the study reported, not specific to this receptor: The TCR sequencing and HLA analysis was acknowledged to have included a relatively small number of individuals.

V gives up 5 bases and J gives up 6 bases, and the segment between their germline ends measures 16 bases. As encoded in the germline V gene, CDR1 is SGHVS while CDR2 is FQNEAQ. The CDR3 goes from the cysteine to the phenylalanine over 14 residues. Only CDR3 DNA is held: 42 bases, read in frame from base 1. RNA was extracted using the RNeasy kit, and about 0.5 to 1 ug of the RNA was reverse transcribed with random hexamers. The immunoSEQ multiplex PCR assay, covering 54 Vbeta and 13 Jbeta segments, was used to amplify TCR beta CDR3 regions. Bias from PCR amplification was corrected by using a synthetic template baseline for primer optimization and for computational correction. The paper's data handling went like this. Only productive sequences were kept, with reads annotated to V, D and J genes according to IMGT and analyzed in immunoSEQ Analyzer. Clonality was calculated as one minus the Shannon entropy normalized by log2 of the number of productive unique sequences. Public and private clones were assessed among the 100 most prevalent clones of each patient and control. Clones were defined as Susac-specific if absent from the healthy and MS cohorts, from 1052 published viral clones and from other ImmuneACCESS disease sequences. TCRdb handled the public reads itself, with Q25 trimming in fastp and clone calling in MiXCR, and kept productive beta chains. Identical CDR3 protein sequences are pooled into one entry, listed with their most common genes and DNA. For this entry, the V and J calls and clone size follow TCRdb and not the study's own pipeline. This sample holds 140,000 or so distinct CDR3 sequences; roughly 95% were observed only once. The top ten hold over 0.07% of the sample.

High-throughput TCR beta sequencing profiled peripheral blood CD8+ and CD4+ T cells from healthy donors, Susac syndrome patients and multiple sclerosis patients. Healthy donors were age- and sex-matched controls. CD8+ TEMRA cells were enriched by FACS, while bulk CD8+ and CD4+ T cells were purified by magnetic negative isolation. Blood was drawn into EDTA tubes, processed within 24 hours, and PBMCs were isolated by density gradient centrifugation. PBMCs intended for TCR sequencing were frozen in liquid nitrogen and were later thawed in a 37 degrees C water bath. The sorted or isolated CD4+, CD8+ and CD8+ TEMRA cells had a purity of 90% or higher.

Here the chain combines TRBV7-8 and TRBJ1-2; TRBD1 might be the D gene, on 6 matching bases. Sequenced: CD4+ T cells from PBMCs. This sequence originates from a human donor in good health. The DNA is TGTGCCAGCAGCGAGTGGCAGGGGTACCATGGCTACACCTTC. Translated, this gives CASSEWQGYHGYTF.